Following are 20 T cell receptor beta chains from one sample sequenced in a study of PD-L1 blockade in urothelial cancer. Sample time point: pretreatment peripheral blood. The method was immunoSEQ multiplex PCR; TCRdb's version includes in-frame clones alone and lacks a portion of them. The table has some 44,000 clones, over 75% seen once. Sequencing was performed on PBMCs, taken around atezolizumab (anti-PD-L1) treatment. The receptors were gathered from a man aged 55 to 70 with urothelial cancer.

Points on this clone: At one of its ends the junction is not consistent with the germline gene, which may arise from a read error. The rearrangement uses TRBV7-7 and TRBJ2-1; TRBD2 is a possible D gene (6 bases). Germline V gene data show CDR1 as SSHAT and CDR2 as FNYEAQ (reference sequence). The CDR3 loop spans 16 amino acids. This CDR3 is CASSPYSRDSYNEQFF. The CDR3 nucleotides read TGTGCTAGCAGCCCATATTCTCGGGACTCTTACAATGAGCAGTTCTTC.

The chain uses TRBV19 and TRBJ2-7; D remains ambiguous. Germline assignment: CDR1 LNHDA and CDR2 SQIVND (reference sequence). The CDR3 extends over 15 amino acids. V lost 6 bases and J lost 2, with 17 bases in between. The CDR3 sequence: CASRKRVAETYEQYF. CDR3 nucleotide sequence: TGTGCCAGTAGGAAGCGCGTAGCTGAAACCTACGAGCAGTACTTC.

This clone was counted a few times. The gene calls are TRBV19 and TRBJ2-7; 7 nucleotides agree with TRBD1. Germline CDR1 reads LNHDA; CDR2 reads SQIVND (reference sequence). The CDR3 loop spans 15 amino acids. The V gene end was trimmed by 5 bases and the J gene end by 3 bases; junction bases not matched to a gene: 10. The CDR3 here is CASSLTGQEYYEQYF. CDR3 coding DNA: TGTGCCAGTAGTCTGACCGGACAGGAGTACTACGAGCAGTACTTC.

V usage is TRBV28 and J usage is TRBJ1-2; TRBD1 agrees at 7 bases. V lost 8 bases to trimming and J lost 4 bases; unmatched junction nucleotides: 7. Germline CDR1 reads MDHEN; CDR2 reads SYDVKM. This CDR3 has 13 residues. The CDR3 nucleotides are TGTGCCAGCTGGGGCGACAGGGTCTATGGCTACACCTTC. Amino acids: CASWGDRVYGYTF.

The chain employs TRBV5-4 and TRBJ1-1; TRBD1 matches at 7 bases. The CDR3 covers 17 residues. V lost 5 bases and J lost 0; bases outside the gene matches: 13. Per germline, CDR1 SGHNT and CDR2 YYREEE (reference sequence). CDR3 in amino acids: CASSLDRDSAMNTEAFF. The CDR3 DNA reads TGTGCCAGCAGTCTCGACAGGGACTCAGCCATGAACACTGAAGCTTTCTTT.

The chain recombines TRBV28 with TRBJ1-5, with 9 bases matching TRBD1. Germline loops: CDR1 MDHEN, CDR2 SYDVKM. The V gene end was trimmed by 4 bases and the J gene end by 7 bases; junction bases not matched to a gene: 23. The CDR3 is 20 amino acids. The CDR3 DNA reads TGTGCCAGCAGTTCGCCATCGACCCCCTTCTTCGGGGGACAGGGCCAGCCCCAGCATTTT. This gives the protein CASSSPSTPFFGGQGQPQHF.

The chain employs TRBV7-9 and TRBJ2-2; TRBD2 agrees at 14 bases. Trimming removed 5 bases from V and 6 bases from J; junction bases left unmatched: 14. Germline V CDR1 and CDR2: SEHNR, FQNEAQ (reference sequence). This CDR3 has 19 residues. CDR3 protein: CASSLTGLAGVGGAGELFF. The CDR3 DNA is TGTGCCAGCAGCCTCACGGGACTAGCGGGAGTAGGAGGCGCCGGGGAGCTGTTTTTT.

The gene calls are TRBV20-1 and TRBJ2-7, with D unclear. Germline-derived CDR1 and CDR2 are DFQATT and SNEGSKA (reference sequence). The CDR3 contains 11 residues. Trimming removed 3 bases at V and 1 base at J, with 4 bases between. CDR3 sequence: CSARTSYEQYF. The CDR3 nucleotides read TGCAGTGCTAGGACTTCCTACGAGCAGTACTTC.

V and J are TRBV6-6 and TRBJ1-6; 7 bases fit TRBD1. V lost 0 bases, J lost 10 bases, and 9 bases stayed unmatched. There are 16 residues in the CDR3. Germline lookup yields CDR1 MNHNY and CDR2 SVGAGI (reference sequence). CDR3 sequence: CASSYSKGTAGSPLHF. The CDR3 DNA follows: TGTGCCAGCAGTTACTCGAAGGGGACAGCGGGCTCACCCCTCCACTTT.

The chain uses TRBV5-4 and TRBJ2-7; D perhaps matches TRBD1 (6 bases). The V end was cut by 0 bases, the J end by 5 bases, with 21 bases between. Germline CDR1 SGHNT, CDR2 YYREEE (reference sequence). The CDR3 has 17 amino acids. CDR3 loop: CASSLGIFTGSAHEQYF. The CDR3, as DNA: TGTGCCAGCAGCTTGGGAATTTTTACAGGGTCGGCTCACGAGCAGTACTTC.

The chain recombines TRBV19 with TRBJ2-5; 7 bases are a match to TRBD1. Germline V gene sequence: CDR1 LNHDA, CDR2 SQIVND (reference sequence). With 8 bases clipped from V and 4 bases from J, the junction kept 4 bases outside the gene matches. This CDR3 contains 12 residues. The CDR3 sequence is CASARQGETQYF. The CDR3 DNA reads TGTGCCAGTGCGCGACAGGGAGAGACCCAGTACTTC.

V usage is TRBV20-1 and J usage is TRBJ1-2; no definite D call. CDR3 size: 10 residues. V was shortened by 8 bases and J by 4 bases, with 8 bases between the two germline ends. Germline lookup yields CDR1 DFQATT and CDR2 SNEGSKA (reference sequence). CDR3 bases: TGCAGTCTAGGACTCTATGGCTACACCTTC. It translates to CSLGLYGYTF.

This clone was recorded a few times. The chain links TRBV18 to TRBJ1-4, with 7 bases aligning to TRBD1. The CDR3 consists of 14 residues. Germline assignment: CDR1 KGHSH and CDR2 LQKENI. With 3 bases clipped from V and 5 bases from J, the junction kept 3 bases outside the gene matches. In nucleotides, the CDR3 is TGTGCCAGCTCACCCCGGGACAGAAATGAAAAACTGTTTTTT. Translating it yields CASSPRDRNEKLFF.

The chain is built from TRBV5-1 and TRBJ2-6, with 8 bases that match TRBD2. The germline gives CDR1 SGHRS, CDR2 YFSETQ. CDR3 length equals 17 residues. The CDR3 DNA sequence: TGCGCTCCCAAGCCCCGGGGGGGCGCGAATGGGGCCAACGTCCTGACTTTC. It specifies CAPKPRGGANGANVLTF.

The chain joins TRBV11-3 to TRBJ1-1; TRBD1 might be the D (6 bases). V dropped 4 bases and J dropped 1 base, with 7 bases sitting between them. Germline-derived CDR1 and CDR2 are SGHNT and YENEEA. The CDR3 sequence is 13 residues long. The CDR3 protein is CASSSQGNTEAFF. The CDR3 bases are TGTGCCAGCAGCTCACAGGGGAACACTGAAGCTTTCTTT.

This sequence joins TRBV6-5 and TRBJ1-1, with D perhaps TRBD1 (5 bases). Germline V gene lookup returns CDR1 MNHEY and CDR2 SVGAGI. Between the trimmed V and J ends, which lost 7 bases and 1 base, there was a span of 13 bases. The CDR3 is made up of 14 amino acids. CDR3 residues: CASNYDRKNTEAFF. As DNA, the CDR3 is TGTGCCAGCAACTACGACAGAAAGAACACTGAAGCTTTCTTT.

The V gene is TRBV6-1, the J gene TRBJ1-4; D call uncertain. The CDR3 runs 13 residues. V lost 5 bases, J lost 4 bases, and 8 bases lay in between. Looked up from germline, CDR1 is MNHNS and CDR2 is SASEGT. The CDR3 bases are TGTGCCAGCAGTCAGGCAATTAATGAAAAACTGTTTTTT. Translated, it gives CASSQAINEKLFF.

The chain links TRBV27 to TRBJ1-2; perhaps TRBD1 as D (6 bases). This CDR3 spans 15 amino acids. Trimming stripped 5 bases from V and 4 bases from J, with 17 bases between. Germline loops: CDR1 MNHEY, CDR2 SMNVEV (reference sequence). In DNA, the CDR3 is TGTGCCAGCAGTCCCGGACAGCGCGTAACCTATGGCTACACCTTC. It codes for CASSPGQRVTYGYTF.

CDR3 DNA: TGCGCCAGCAGGGATACAGGGGGGAGCACCGGGGAGCTGTTTTTT. Encoded protein: CASRDTGGSTGELFF. This chain uses TRBV10-2 with TRBJ2-2; 8 positions match TRBD1. Looked up from germline, CDR1 is WSHSY and CDR2 is SAAADI. The CDR3 has 15 amino acids. J gave up 4 bases and V 6 bases, and 7 bases lay outside the gene matches.

The chain combines TRBV2 with TRBJ1-5, with 7 nucleotides matching TRBD1. Germline assignment: CDR1 SNHLY and CDR2 FYNNEI. V was clipped by 9 bases and J by 4 bases; unmatched bases: 9. The CDR3 runs 14 residues. The CDR3: CARGGTASNQPQHF. DNA for the CDR3: TGTGCCAGAGGGGGGACAGCGTCTAATCAGCCCCAGCATTTT.